The source of this T cell receptor (beta chain) is a study of regulatory T cells. Comments on this clone: Its antigen is not known.

Study-wide results and limits: In CD3G-deficient patients, conventional CD4+ T cells were enriched for hydrophobic CDR3 residues at positions 6 and 7.

All CD3G-deficient patients showed autoimmunity, more severe in two. CD4+ cells were sorted into CD25-high CD127-low regulatory cells and CD25-low CD127-high conventional cells. The primer mix had 52 TRBV and 13 TRBJ primers. Profiling relied on immunoSEQ multiplex PCR, and the TCRdb table lists in-frame clones only, not all of them. This table holds about 32,000 clones, 70% to 90% found once. Sequencing was carried out using conventional CD4+ T cells sorted from blood. This clonotype was sampled from a person aged 18-35 years with CD3G deficiency.

The CDR3 coding sequence is TGTGCCAGCAGTAAGGACAGGGGGGGGCCCACTGAAGCTTTCTTT. Encoded protein: CASSKDRGGPTEAFF. The V call is TRBV6-5, the J call TRBJ1-1; 10 positions match TRBD1. The V gene's germline CDR1 is MNHEY and CDR2 SVGAGI. The V and J ends lost 5 bases and 4 bases, in that order; junction bases with no gene match: 7. The CDR3 covers 15 residues.